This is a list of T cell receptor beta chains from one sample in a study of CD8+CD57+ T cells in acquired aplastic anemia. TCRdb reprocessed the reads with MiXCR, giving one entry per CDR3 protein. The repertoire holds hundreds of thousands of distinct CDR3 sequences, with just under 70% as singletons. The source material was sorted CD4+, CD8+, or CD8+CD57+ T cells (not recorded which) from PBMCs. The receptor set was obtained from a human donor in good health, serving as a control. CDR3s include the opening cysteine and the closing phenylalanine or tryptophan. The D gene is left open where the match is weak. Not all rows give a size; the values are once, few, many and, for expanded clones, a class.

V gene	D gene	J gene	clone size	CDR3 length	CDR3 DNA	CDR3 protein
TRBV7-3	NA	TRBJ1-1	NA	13	TGTGCCAGCAGCCGAGACATAATCACTGCACCTTTCTTT	CASSRDIITAPFF
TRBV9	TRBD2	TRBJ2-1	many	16	TGTGCCAGCAGCGTAGCTGTCGGGGGGGGAAACAATGAGCAGTTCTTC	CASSVAVGGGNNEQFF
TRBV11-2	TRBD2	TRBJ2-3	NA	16	TGTGCCAGCAGCCCGATTAGCGGGGGGGCCGTAGATACGCAGTATTTT	CASSPISGGAVDTQYF
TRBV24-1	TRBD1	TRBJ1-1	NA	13	TGTGCCACCAGTGAGCTCACGACAGGGAAAGCTTTCTTT	CATSELTTGKAFF
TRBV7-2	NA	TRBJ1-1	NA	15	TGTGCCAGCAGCTTAGAGAGACTGCACAATGGCGAAGCCTTCTTT	CASSLERLHNGEAFF
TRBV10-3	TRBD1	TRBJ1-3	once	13	TGTGCCATCACAGGGGGCGCTGGAAACAAGATATATTTT	CAITGGAGNKIYF
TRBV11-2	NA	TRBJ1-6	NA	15	TGTGCCAGCAGCTTAGACAGGAATATTGGTTCACCCCTCCACTTT	CASSLDRNIGSPLHF
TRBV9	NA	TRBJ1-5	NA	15	TGTGCCAGCAGCCAAGAAGGGGGATTCAATCAGCCCCAGCATTTT	CASSQEGGFNQPQHF
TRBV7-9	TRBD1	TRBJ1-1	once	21	TGTGCCAGCACCACCGGGACAGGGTTCTACGAGCAAGGTGCTGCTGGCACTGAAGCTTTCTTT	CASTTGTGFYEQGAAGTEAFF
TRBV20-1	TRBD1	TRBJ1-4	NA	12	TGCTGTCCGGGACAGGGAGGAGAAAAACTGTTTTTT	CCPGQGGEKLFF
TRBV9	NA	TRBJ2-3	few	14	TGTGCCAGCAGCGAGTCGGGGATAGTCTACGAGCAGTATTTT	CASSESGIVYEQYF
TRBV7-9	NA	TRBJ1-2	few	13	TGTGCCAGCAGCTTCGCACAGGGTCTCGGCTACACCTTC	CASSFAQGLGYTF
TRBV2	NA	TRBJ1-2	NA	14	TGTGCCAGCAGTCTAGGGTCGGCTGACTATGGCTACACCTTC	CASSLGSADYGYTF
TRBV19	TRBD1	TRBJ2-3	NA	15	TGTGCCAGTAGTATCGGCAGGGGGAAGACCGGTACGCTGTATTTT	CASSIGRGKTGTLYF
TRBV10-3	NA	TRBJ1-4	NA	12	TGTGCCTTTGGAGGGGAGGGTGAAAAACTGTTTTTT	CAFGGEGEKLFF
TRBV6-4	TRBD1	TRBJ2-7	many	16	TGTGCCAGCATCCACACTCGACAGGGTTTTTCCTACGAGCAGTACTTC	CASIHTRQGFSYEQYF
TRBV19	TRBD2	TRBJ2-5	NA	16	TGTGCCAGTAGTAGTAGCCTAGCGGCGAGCAGTGAGACCCAGTACTTC	CASSSSLAASSETQYF
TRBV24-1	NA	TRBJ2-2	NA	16	TGTGCCACCAGTGATTTGCGGGGGCGTTACACCGGGGAGCTGTTTTTT	CATSDLRGRYTGELFF
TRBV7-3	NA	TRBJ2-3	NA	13	TGTGCCATAAAGGTGGTACCCACTGAGACGCAGTATTTT	CAIKVVPTETQYF
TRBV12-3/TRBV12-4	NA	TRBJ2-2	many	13	TGTGCCAGCAGTTTTATGAACACCGGGGAGCTGTTTTTT	CASSFMNTGELFF
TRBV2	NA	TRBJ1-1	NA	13	TGTGCCAGCAGTGGAACGCGTCTCAATGAAAAACTGTTT	CASSGTRLNEKLF
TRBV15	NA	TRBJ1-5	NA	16	TGTGCCACCAGCGGAAAACGGGGAGGTTACAAACAGCCCCAGCATTTT	CATSGKRGGYKQPQHF
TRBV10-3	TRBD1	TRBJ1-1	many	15	TGTGCCATCGGGGGGACAGGGGGTAGATACTCTGAAGCTTTCTTT	CAIGGTGGRYSEAFF
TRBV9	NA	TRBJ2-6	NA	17	TGTGCCAGTAGTGAGGTACAGGGCTCTTCTGGGGCCAACGTCCTGACTTTC	CASSEVQGSSGANVLTF
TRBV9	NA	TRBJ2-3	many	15	TGTGCCAGCAGCGTAGAGCGACTCTCCACAGATACGCAGTATTTT	CASSVERLSTDTQYF
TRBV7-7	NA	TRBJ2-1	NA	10	TGTGCTAGCCAGAGCAATGAGCAGTTCTTC	CASQSNEQFF
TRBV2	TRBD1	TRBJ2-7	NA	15	TGTGCCAGCATTAAAGGGGACAGGGGTTCCTACGAGCAGTACTTC	CASIKGDRGSYEQYF
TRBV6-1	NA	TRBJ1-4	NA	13	TGTGCCAGCAGACAGGGCAGTTCTGAAACACTGTTTTTT	CASRQGSSETLFF
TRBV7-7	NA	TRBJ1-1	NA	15	TGTGCTAGCAGCTTCAGCTTTCCCGGGCGTACCAAAAGATTCTTT	CASSFSFPGRTKRFF